Listed below are T cell receptor beta chains from one sample, sequenced in a study of blood T cell repertoires in COVID-19. Clones were read by immunoSEQ multiplex PCR, and TCRdb kept only the in-frame ones, dropping some. The sample comprises about 170,000 clones, around four fifths of which are singletons, and 4.4% rests with the top ten. Sequencing used PBMCs or T cells enriched from blood (not recorded which). The receptors originated from a woman in her 50s who had recovered from COVID-19. Each CDR3 is given with its conserved first and last residue. A D gene is named only where the DNA matches it firmly. A row's size may be missing; if present it is once, few, many or a size class.

d_call,j_call,v_call,clone_size,cdr3_aa,cdr3_nt
TRBD1,TRBJ1-2,TRBV7-2,once,CASSLVQPGQGAVGGYTF,TGTGCCAGCAGCTTAGTTCAACCGGGACAGGGGGCTGTAGGAGGCTACACCTTC
-,TRBJ2-2,TRBV7-3,-,CASTPNQAGNTGELFF,TGTGCCAGCACCCCGAATCAGGCCGGGAACACCGGGGAGCTGTTTTTT
-,TRBJ2-1,TRBV3-1/TRBV3-2,-,CASSLGLTHNEQFF,TGTGCCAGCAGCCTCGGACTGACCCACAATGAGCAGTTCTTC
-,TRBJ1-6,TRBV7-9,-,CASSEVAVNSPLHF,TGTGCCAGCAGCGAAGTGGCAGTTAATTCACCCCTCCACTTT
-,TRBJ1-1,TRBV6-5,-,CASSYSSVADTEAFF,TGTGCCAGCAGTTACTCGTCGGTAGCAGACACTGAAGCTTTCTTT
-,TRBJ1-2,TRBV6-5,-,CASSPGRYGYTF,TGTGCCAGCAGTCCAGGCCGCTATGGCTACACCTTC
-,TRBJ1-2,TRBV5-6,-,CASSPLQATNYGYTF,TGTGCCAGCAGCCCTCTACAGGCAACTAACTATGGCTACACCTTC
TRBD1,TRBJ1-5,TRBV28,-,CASSSFQGGNQPQHF,TGTGCCAGCAGTTCATTTCAGGGGGGCAATCAGCCCCAGCATTTT
-,TRBJ1-4,TRBV11-2,few,CASSSSKEKLFF,TGTGCCAGCAGCTCGAGTAAGGAAAAACTGTTTTTT
-,TRBJ1-2,TRBV28,-,CASSSGIGYGYTF,TGTGCCAGCAGTTCAGGGATCGGCTATGGCTACACCTTC
TRBD1,TRBJ2-2,TRBV25-1,-,CASRGAGTGSTGELFF,TGTGCCAGTAGAGGGGCCGGGACAGGGTCCACCGGGGAGCTGTTTTTT
-,TRBJ2-1,TRBV18,-,CASGTQGRDEQFF,TGTGCCAGCGGGACTCAGGGTAGGGATGAGCAGTTCTTC
-,TRBJ2-1,TRBV1,-,CTSSQVERLAGSSYNEQFF,TGCACCAGCAGCCAAGTTGAACGACTAGCGGGAAGCTCCTACAATGAGCAGTTCTTC
-,TRBJ1-5,TRBV6-1,-,CASSEGGGQGQVQPQHF,TGTGCCAGCAGTGAAGGGGGGGGGCAGGGTCAAGTTCAGCCCCAGCATTTT
-,TRBJ1-1,TRBV4-1,-,CASSLVDSRLSMNTEAFF,TGCGCCAGCAGCCTAGTGGACAGTCGGCTGAGCATGAACACTGAAGCTTTCTTT
TRBD2,TRBJ2-1,TRBV28,-,CASSIGSGSYNEQFF,TGTGCCAGCAGTATAGGTAGCGGGAGCTACAATGAGCAGTTCTTC
-,TRBJ1-4,TRBV6-1,-,CASSEAASPGYGEKLFF,TGTGCCAGCAGTGAAGCGGCCTCCCCGGGGTACGGTGAAAAACTGTTTTTT
TRBD1,TRBJ1-1,TRBV2,-,CASRKGAGNTEAFF,TGTGCCAGCAGGAAGGGGGCAGGGAACACTGAAGCTTTCTTT
-,TRBJ1-2,TRBV28,-,CASSFEGYGYTF,TGTGCCAGCAGTTTTGAGGGATATGGCTACACCTTC
-,TRBJ1-2,TRBV7-2,-,CASSPAGLQGGGYTF,TGTGCCAGCAGCCCCGCCGGGCTCCAAGGAGGCGGCTACACCTTC
-,TRBJ1-1,TRBV5-4,-,CASFGLRNTEAFF,TGTGCCAGCTTCGGACTCCGGAACACTGAAGCTTTCTTT
-,TRBJ2-1,TRBV14,-,CASEPGNNEQFF,TGTGCCAGCGAGCCCGGGAACAATGAGCAGTTCTTC
TRBD1,TRBJ1-5,TRBV9,-,CASSGGTGGNQPQHF,TGTGCCAGCAGCGGCGGGACAGGGGGCAATCAGCCCCAGCATTTT
-,TRBJ2-5,TRBV11-2,-,CASSVGSGVVETQYF,TGTGCCAGCAGCGTGGGTTCGGGAGTTGTGGAGACCCAGTACTTC
TRBD1,TRBJ2-1,TRBV2,-,CASLGTGSNEQFF,TGTGCCAGCCTGGGGACAGGGTCTAATGAGCAGTTCTTC
-,TRBJ1-1,TRBV7-2,-,CASSSSRRGTEAFF,TGTGCCAGCAGCTCATCCCGTAGGGGAACTGAAGCTTTCTTT
-,TRBJ1-4,TRBV11-2,-,CASSLDGPGGEKLFF,TGTGCCAGCAGCTTAGATGGCCCCGGAGGTGAAAAACTGTTTTTT
-,TRBJ1-1,TRBV6-5,-,CASSSPLRLRNTEAFF,TGTGCCAGCAGTTCACCCCTTCGACTGCGGAACACTGAAGCTTTCTTT
-,TRBJ1-1,TRBV7-2,-,CASPPGAMNTEAFF,TGTGCCAGCCCCCCAGGCGCCATGAACACTGAAGCTTTCTTT
TRBD2,TRBJ2-1,TRBV3-1/TRBV3-2,-,CASSPGLAVNNEQFF,TGTGCCAGCAGCCCGGGACTAGCGGTAAACAATGAGCAGTTCTTC
-,TRBJ1-1,TRBV6-4,-,CASAVDRFTEAFF,TGTGCCAGCGCCGTTGACAGATTCACTGAAGCTTTCTTT
-,TRBJ1-1,TRBV9,many,CASSTDSTNTEAFF,TGTGCCAGCAGCACCGACAGCACGAACACTGAAGCTTTCTTT
-,TRBJ1-1,TRBV30,-,CAWDITENTEAFF,TGTGCCTGGGACATAACAGAAAACACTGAAGCTTTCTTT
TRBD2,TRBJ2-1,TRBV10-1,-,CASSERDGGEAYNEQFF,TGCGCCAGCAGTGAGCGGGATGGGGGGGAGGCCTACAATGAGCAGTTCTTC
TRBD2,TRBJ2-5,TRBV5-1,-,CASSLAQIAGSGETQYF,TGCGCCAGCAGCTTGGCACAGATAGCGGGCTCGGGAGAGACCCAGTACTTC
-,TRBJ2-6,TRBV19,-,CASRSDSSGANVLTF,TGTGCCAGTAGATCGGACAGCTCTGGGGCCAACGTCCTGACTTTC
-,TRBJ2-1,TRBV5-6,-,CASSWGGGQHNEQFF,TGTGCCAGCAGCTGGGGGGGAGGACAGCACAATGAGCAGTTCTTC
TRBD1,TRBJ2-1,TRBV18,-,CASSRGTGLNEQFF,TGTGCCAGCTCACGCGGGACAGGGCTCAATGAGCAGTTCTTC
-,TRBJ1-4,TRBV30,-,CAWSAQGYEKLFF,TGTGCCTGGTCGGCCCAGGGGTATGAAAAACTGTTTTTT
-,TRBJ1-6,TRBV7-2,-,CASSLRQPNRNSPLHF,TGTGCCAGCAGCCTGCGACAGCCCAATCGAAATTCACCCCTCCACTTT
-,TRBJ1-4,TRBV18,-,CASSHTGFNEKLFF,TGTGCCAGCTCCCACACAGGCTTTAATGAAAAACTGTTTTTT
-,TRBJ2-1,TRBV7-9,-,CASSFLTSSYNEQFF,TGTGCCAGCAGCTTTCTGACTAGCTCCTACAATGAGCAGTTCTTC
TRBD1,TRBJ1-2,TRBV4-2,once,CASSQQSTRQGKNYGYTF,TGTGCCAGCAGCCAACAGTCCACCCGACAGGGGAAAAACTATGGCTACACCTTC
-,TRBJ1-2,TRBV18,-,CASSPPVGSGYTF,TGTGCCAGCTCACCACCGGTAGGGAGCGGCTACACCTTC
-,TRBJ2-3,TRBV29-1,-,CSVRLVRTTDTQYF,TGCAGCGTCAGACTAGTCAGAACGACAGATACGCAGTATTTT
-,TRBJ1-3,TRBV6-9,-,CASSLIRPGVAGNTIYF,TGTGCCAGCAGTTTAATTAGGCCGGGGGTCGCTGGAAACACCATATATTTT
-,TRBJ2-5,TRBV3-1/TRBV3-2,-,CASSQGGSYQETQYF,TGTGCCAGCAGCCAAGGGGGCAGCTACCAAGAGACCCAGTACTTC
TRBD2,TRBJ2-1,TRBV11-2,few,CASSSRLAGAYNEQFF,TGTGCCAGCAGCTCCAGACTAGCGGGGGCATACAATGAGCAGTTCTTC
-,TRBJ1-2,TRBV18,-,CASSPGEWGYTF,TGTGCCAGCTCACCCGGGGAATGGGGCTACACCTTC
TRBD2,TRBJ2-3,TRBV4-1,-,CASSQDGELAGGTDTQYF,TGCGCCAGCAGCCAAGACGGGGAACTAGCGGGGGGCACAGATACGCAGTATTTT
-,TRBJ2-5,TRBV14,-,CASSQVAGGETQYF,TGTGCCAGCAGCCAAGTCGCCGGGGGAGAGACCCAGTACTTC
-,TRBJ1-1,TRBV12-3/TRBV12-4,-,CASSFRGSTEAFF,TGTGCCAGCAGTTTTCGAGGGTCCACTGAAGCTTTCTTT
-,TRBJ2-2,TRBV29-1,-,CSERSTGGELFF,TGCAGCGAACGGTCGACAGGCGGGGAGCTGTTTTTT